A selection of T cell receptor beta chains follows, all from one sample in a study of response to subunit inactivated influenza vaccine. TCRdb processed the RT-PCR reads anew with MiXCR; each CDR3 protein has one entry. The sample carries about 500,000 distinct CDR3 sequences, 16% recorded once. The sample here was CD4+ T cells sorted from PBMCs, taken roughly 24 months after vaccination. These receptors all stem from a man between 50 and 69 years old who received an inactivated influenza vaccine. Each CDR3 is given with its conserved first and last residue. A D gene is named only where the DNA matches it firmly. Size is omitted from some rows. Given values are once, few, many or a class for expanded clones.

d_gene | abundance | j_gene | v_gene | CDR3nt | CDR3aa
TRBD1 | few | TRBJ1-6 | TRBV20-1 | TGCAGTGCTAGAGTGGCAGGGGGATATAATTCACCCCTCCACTTT | CSARVAGGYNSPLHF
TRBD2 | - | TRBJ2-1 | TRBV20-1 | TGCAGTGCCTTCAGCGGGGGGGCGAATGAGCAGTTCTTC | CSAFSGGANEQFF
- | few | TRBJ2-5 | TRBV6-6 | TGTGCCAGCAGTTACGGGGGCGGGGAGACCCAGTACTTC | CASSYGGGETQYF
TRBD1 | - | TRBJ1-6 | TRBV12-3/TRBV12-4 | TGTGCCAGCAGGTCCCGGGACAGGGGTTCACCCCTCCACTTT | CASRSRDRGSPLHF
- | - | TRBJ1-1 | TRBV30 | TGTGCCTCCAAGAAGGCAGGGTATCCGAACACTGAAGCTTTCTTT | CASKKAGYPNTEAFF
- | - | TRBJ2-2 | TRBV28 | TGTGCCAGCCGTGGACAGCTCACGAACACCGGGGAGCTGTTTTTT | CASRGQLTNTGELFF
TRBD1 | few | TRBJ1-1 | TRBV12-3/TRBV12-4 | TGTGCCAGCAGTTTAGCATGGGGACAGGGGAACACTGAAGCTTTCTTT | CASSLAWGQGNTEAFF
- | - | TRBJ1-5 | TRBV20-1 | TGCAGTGCTAGTGGGGCAGAAAATCAGCCCCAGCATTTT | CSASGAENQPQHF
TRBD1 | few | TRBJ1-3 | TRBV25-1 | TGTGCCACCACAGGGGTCGACACCATATATTTT | CATTGVDTIYF
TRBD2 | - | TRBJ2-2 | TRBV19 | TGTGCCAGTAGTAAATCTAGCGGGAGGACCGGGGAGCTGTTTTTT | CASSKSSGRTGELFF
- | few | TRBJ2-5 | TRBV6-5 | TGTGCCAGCAGTTACCGTTTCGCGGGGGAGACCCAGTACTTC | CASSYRFAGETQYF
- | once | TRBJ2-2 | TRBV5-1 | TGCGCCAGCAGCTTACTGGAAGATGGGGAGCTGTTTTTT | CASSLLEDGELFF
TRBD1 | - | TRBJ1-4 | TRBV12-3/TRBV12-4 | TGTGCCAGCAGACCGGGACAGGGAGAGCCAAAATGGGAAAAACTGTTTTTT | CASRPGQGEPKWEKLFF
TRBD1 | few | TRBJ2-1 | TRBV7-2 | TGTGCCAGCAGCTGGACAGGGGGCGCCGGTGGTGAGCAGTTCTTC | CASSWTGGAGGEQFF
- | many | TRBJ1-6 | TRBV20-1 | TGCAGTGCTAGAGACCCAATGGAGAGGACACCCCTCCACTTT | CSARDPMERTPLHF
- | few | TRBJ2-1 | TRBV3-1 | TGTGCCAGCAGCCAAAGGCTGGGGACCAGCGCGTACAATGAGCAGTTCTTC | CASSQRLGTSAYNEQFF
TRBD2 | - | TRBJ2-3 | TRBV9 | TGTGCCAGCAGCGTACGACTAGCGGGGACCACAGATACGCAGTATTTT | CASSVRLAGTTDTQYF
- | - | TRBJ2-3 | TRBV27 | TGTGCCAGCAAGGTACAGCGGTCCACAGATACGCAGTATTTT | CASKVQRSTDTQYF
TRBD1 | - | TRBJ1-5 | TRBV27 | TGTGCCAGCAGCCCGGGACAGATGAATAATCAGCCCCAGCATTTT | CASSPGQMNNQPQHF
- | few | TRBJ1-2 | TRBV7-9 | TGTGCCAGCAGCTTCGAGGGTGGTTATGGCTACACCTTC | CASSFEGGYGYTF
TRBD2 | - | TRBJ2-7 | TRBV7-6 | TGTGCCAGCAGCTCAGGACTTGTGGCTAGCGGGAGGGCCCGAGAGCAGTACTTC | CASSSGLVASGRAREQYF
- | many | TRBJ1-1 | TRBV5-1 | TGTGCCAGCAGCTTAGATCGGGGGATGAACACTGAAGCTTTCTTT | CASSLDRGMNTEAFF
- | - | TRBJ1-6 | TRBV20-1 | TGCAGTGCTAAAAGGGAGGGATTACTTTATAATTCACCCCTCCACTTT | CSAKREGLLYNSPLHF
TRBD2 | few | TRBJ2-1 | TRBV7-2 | TGTGCCAGCAGATGGGGAGGGACTAGCGGGGGAAATGAGCAGTTCTTC | CASRWGGTSGGNEQFF
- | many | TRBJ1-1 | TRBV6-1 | TGTGCCAGCCGGCCCGGGCTGGGCACTGAAGCTTTCTTT | CASRPGLGTEAFF
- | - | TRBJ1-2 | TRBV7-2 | TGTGCCAGCAGCTTCCGGTCCCGCCCTTATGGCTACACCTTC | CASSFRSRPYGYTF
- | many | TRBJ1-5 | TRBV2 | TGTGCCAGCAGCCGGGGGCTGAGCAATCAGCCCCAGCATTTT | CASSRGLSNQPQHF
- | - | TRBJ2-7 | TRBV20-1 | TGCAGTGCTAGATCGTCGGATACTGGAGCCTACCAGTACTTC | CSARSSDTGAYQYF
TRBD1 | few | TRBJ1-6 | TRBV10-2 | TGCGCCACTCAAAGACCCAGGGGGCGAACTTCACCCCTCCACTTT | CATQRPRGRTSPLHF
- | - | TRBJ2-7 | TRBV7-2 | TGTGCCAGCCGGGGCGGAGGGTACGAGCAGTACTTC | CASRGGGYEQYF
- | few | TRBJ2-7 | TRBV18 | TGTGCCAGCTCACCCTCTAACTCCCTCAGCACCTACGAGCAGTACTTC | CASSPSNSLSTYEQYF
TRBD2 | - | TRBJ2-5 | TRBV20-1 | TGCAGTGCTAGTAGGGCTAGCGGGGCGGGGGAGACCCAGTACTTC | CSASRASGAGETQYF
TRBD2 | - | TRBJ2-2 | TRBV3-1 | TGTGCCAGCAGCCTAACTAGCGGGAGTGGGGCCGGGGAGCTGTTTTTT | CASSLTSGSGAGELFF
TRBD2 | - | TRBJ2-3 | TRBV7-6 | TGTGCCAGCAGCGGTAGCGGGAGTCGCACAGATACGCAGTATTTT | CASSGSGSRTDTQYF
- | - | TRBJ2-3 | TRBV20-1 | TGCAGTGCCCTACAGCGGGATACGCAGTATTTT | CSALQRDTQYF
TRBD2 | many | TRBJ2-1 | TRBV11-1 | TGTGCCAGCAGCCTGAGGACTAGCGGGAAGTTGTCCTACAATGAGCAGTTCTTC | CASSLRTSGKLSYNEQFF